These 17 T cell receptor beta chains were sequenced from one sample in a study of cytomegalovirus exposure and HLA in healthy donors (dated by TCRdb to 2017 to 2019). To prepare the library, the immunoSEQ multiplex PCR assay was applied. TCRdb carries this immuneACCESS record with in-frame sequences only. Its versions omit some clonotypes, under half of them owing to an unresolved V gene in the studies checked, with the rest unexplained. In all, the sample holds 43,000 or so clones, and 80% to 95% of those were seen once. Of the sample, over 5.5% falls within the top ten clones. Sequencing was performed on PBMCs. These receptors all come from a man aged 18 to 35 in good health and CMV-seronegative.

The rearrangement links TRBV6-1 to TRBJ2-5, with D maybe TRBD2 (6 bases). Germline-derived CDR1 and CDR2 are MNHNS and SASEGT. Between the trimmed V and J ends, which lost 2 bases and 6 bases, there was a span of 13 bases. This CDR3 is 14 amino acids long. The CDR3 coding sequence is TGTGCCAGCAGTGAATCAACTAGCATACAGACCCAGTACTTC. Its translation is CASSESTSIQTQYF.

V and J are TRBV18 and TRBJ2-7, with 7 bases lining up with TRBD1. In germline, CDR1 is KGHSH, CDR2 LQKENI. This CDR3 spans 15 amino acids. Trimming removed 4 bases from V and 0 bases from J; junction bases left unmatched: 6. CDR3 region: CASSLGQKSSYEQYF. In DNA, the CDR3 is TGTGCCAGCTCACTGGGACAGAAAAGCTCCTACGAGCAGTACTTC.

The genes are TRBV28 and TRBJ2-7; 8 nucleotides agree with TRBD1. V shed 5 bases and J 0 bases; nucleotides not matched to a gene: 9. CDR3 length equals 16 residues. The V gene's germline CDR1 is MDHEN and CDR2 SYDVKM. The CDR3 nucleotides read TGTGCCAGCAGTAGAGCCGGGACAGGAACCTCCTACGAGCAGTACTTC. Translation: CASSRAGTGTSYEQYF.

The genes are TRBV14 and TRBJ1-2; D possibly corresponds to TRBD1 (6 bases). There are 14 residues in the CDR3. The V gene's germline CDR1 is SGHDN and CDR2 FVKESK. V gave up 3 bases and J gave up 4 bases, with 12 bases separating them. The CDR3 nucleotides read TGTGCCAGCAGCCAGGGGGCGTCGGGCTATGGCTACACCTTC. As protein: CASSQGASGYGYTF.

In DNA, the CDR3 is TGTGCCATCAGAGCGGGAGCTCTCTACGAGCAGTACTTC. Amino acid sequence: CAIRAGALYEQYF. This chain connects TRBV6-1 to TRBJ2-7, with TRBD2 identical over 8 bases. The CDR3 runs 13 residues. V was clipped by 10 bases and J by 3 bases; unmatched bases: 8. From germline, CDR1 is MNHNS and CDR2 SASEGT.

The chain couples TRBV6-5 to TRBJ2-7; TRBD1 is a possible D gene (6 bases). The CDR3 length is 15 residues. Trimming cost V 5 bases and J 2 bases, with 16 bases left between them. The germline V gene encodes CDR1 MNHEY and CDR2 SVGAGI. Here the CDR3 DNA reads TGTGCCAGCAGTCACAGGAGACAGGCTACCTACGAGCAGTACTTC. It translates to CASSHRRQATYEQYF.

This sequence joins TRBV2 and TRBJ2-1; the match to TRBD1 covers 7 bases. The V segment lost 6 bases and the J segment 8 bases; nucleotides outside the gene matches: 16. This CDR3 has 16 amino acids. Germline V gives CDR1 SNHLY, CDR2 FYNNEI. The CDR3 region is CASRTQGSGIWDEQFF. In DNA form, the CDR3 reads TGTGCCAGCAGGACACAGGGGTCCGGGATTTGGGATGAGCAGTTCTTC.

V is TRBV7-8 and J is TRBJ2-1, with 7 positions matching TRBD1. The junction had 7 bases not matched to a gene; V was cut back by 1 base and J by 7 bases. The germline V gene has CDR1 SGHVS and CDR2 FQNEAQ. The CDR3 runs 15 residues. CDR3 coding DNA: TGTGCCAGCAGCTTAGAGGTGGGGACAGTAAATGAGCAGTTCTTC. It yields the protein CASSLEVGTVNEQFF.

This clone was seen once. This chain joins TRBV7-2 and TRBJ1-4; 9 positions match TRBD1. This CDR3 has 15 residues. From germline, CDR1 is SGHTA and CDR2 FQGNSA. J lost 7 bases, V lost 6 bases, and 9 bases had no gene match. DNA of the CDR3: TGTGCCAGCAGAACCGGGACAGGGTCGCGTGAAAAACTGTTTTTT. Translated: CASRTGTGSREKLFF.

The J gene is TRBJ2-7, the V gene TRBV6-6; D unclear. CDR1 MNHNY and CDR2 SVGAGI come from the germline V gene (reference sequence). Trimming shortened V by 4 bases and J by 4 bases, and 11 bases separated the two germline ends. The CDR3 extends over 13 amino acids. CDR3 DNA sequence: TGTGCCAGCAGTTCCCAACCGGGTTACGAGCAGTACTTC. Its translation: CASSSQPGYEQYF.

The chain recombines TRBV4-3 with TRBJ1-2; D possibly corresponds to TRBD1 (5 bases). Germline V gene data show CDR1 as LGHNA and CDR2 as YSLEER. Trimming left V 0 bases short and J 6 bases short, with 14 bases between. The CDR3 is 15 residues long. Here the CDR3 reads CASSQDPGQLDGYTF. The CDR3 DNA sequence: TGCGCCAGCAGCCAAGATCCCGGACAATTGGATGGCTACACCTTC.

The rearrangement uses TRBV28 and TRBJ2-3; tentative D call: TRBD1 (7 bases). This CDR3 has 14 amino acids. The V gene lost 6 bases and the J gene lost 6 bases, with 16 bases spanning the gap. CDR1 MDHEN and CDR2 SYDVKM come from the germline V gene. CDR3 region: CASSLTGEVDTQYF. In DNA, the CDR3 is TGTGCCAGCAGCCTCACAGGGGAGGTCGATACGCAGTATTTT.

The chain recombines TRBV14 with TRBJ2-2; D unclear. The CDR3 runs 14 residues. Trimming stripped 5 bases from V and 5 bases from J, with 12 bases between. In germline, CDR1 is SGHDN, CDR2 FVKESK. In DNA, the CDR3 is TGTGCCAGCAGCTCACAACAGCTAACCGGGGAGCTGTTTTTT. It translates to CASSSQQLTGELFF.

V and J are TRBV6-5 and TRBJ2-3; the match to TRBD2 covers 8 bases. This CDR3 spans 16 amino acids. V lost 0 bases and J lost 3; bases outside the gene matches: 5. Germline V gene data show CDR1 as MNHEY and CDR2 as SVGAGI. This chain's CDR3 is CASSYSGGGFTDTQYF. CDR3 sequence (DNA): TGTGCCAGCAGTTACTCTGGCGGGGGGTTTACAGATACGCAGTATTTT.

This clone was counted once. The chain joins TRBV7-3 to TRBJ2-1, with D maybe TRBD2 (6 bases). Germline CDR1 SGHTA, CDR2 FQGTGA. V was shortened by 5 bases and J by 7 bases, with 12 bases between the two germline ends. This CDR3 has 13 residues. The CDR3 sequence: CASSPGRENEQFF. The CDR3, as DNA: TGTGCCAGCAGCCCGGGGCGGGAAAATGAGCAGTTCTTC.

Only a few counts were recorded for this clone. This chain uses TRBV11-2 with TRBJ1-5; D uncertain. CDR3 length equals 15 residues. Trimming cost V 1 base and J 4 bases, with 11 bases left between them. Germline values: CDR1 SGHAT, CDR2 FQNNGV. The CDR3 region is CASSLGPGLNQPQHF. CDR3 DNA: TGTGCCAGCAGCTTAGGTCCAGGTCTAAATCAGCCCCAGCATTTT.

The chain uses TRBV5-1 and TRBJ1-1; no definite D call. V lost 4 bases, J lost 11 bases, and 18 bases lay in between. Germline-derived CDR1 and CDR2 are SGHRS and YFSETQ. This CDR3 is built from 13 residues. Here the CDR3 DNA reads TGCGCCAGCAGCCAGAGTCTAGGATCAGCCGCTTTCTTT. It translates to CASSQSLGSAAFF.